Listed here is a single T cell receptor beta chain. The antigen remains unidentified. Its ends do not fully match the called genes, so a read error is possible. This was the immunoSEQ v3.0 assay at survey level. This table comes from immunoSEQ multiplex PCR, and its TCRdb copy is limited to in-frame clones, with some not included. This table has approximately 21,000 clones, 85% to 90% appearing once. In germline, CDR1 is SGHDT, CDR2 YYEEEE. The length of the CDR3 is 15 residues. This record comes from a study of long-term antiretroviral therapy in people with HIV. General study findings and limits: Information pertaining to ART adherence, viral resistance or therapeutic modifications was not obtained.

The chain is built from TRBV5-6 and TRBJ1-1, with TRBD1 matching over 8 bases. The material sequenced was unsorted PBMCs, taken 2.3 years after starting antiretroviral therapy. This sequence was found in a man aged 55 to 70 with HIV. The CDR3 is CVSSSAQGGDTEAFF. The CDR3 coding sequence is TGTGTCAGCAGCTCGGCACAGGGGGGAGACACTGAAGCTTTCTTT.